This entry concerns a single T cell receptor beta chain. Antigen unknown. These data belong to a study of T cell responses to AZD1222 COVID-19 vaccine. Findings of the study overall: Repertoire collection took place solely once the T cell response had peaked.

CDR1 and CDR2 from the germline V gene are SGHTA and FQGNSA. There are 15 residues in the CDR3. Trimming cost V 5 bases and J 1 base; bases outside gene matches: 5. Method: immunoSEQ multiplex PCR; TCRdb's copy keeps in-frame clones and lacks some. The repertoire holds 99,000 or so clones, with roughly 89% as singletons. The receptor comes from an adult who received the AZD1222 COVID-19 vaccine. The sample consisted of peripheral blood, taken 28 days after the second AZD1222 dose. The chain links TRBV7-2 to TRBJ2-1; 7 bases map to TRBD2. The CDR3 DNA reads as TGTGCCAGCAGCACGACTAGCCTTTCCTACAATGAGCAGTTCTTC. Its protein is CASSTTSLSYNEQFF.